This T cell receptor beta chain is drawn from a study of blood T cell repertoires in COVID-19. Study-wide background: The United States, Italy and Spain provided the acute and convalescent COVID-19 samples.

This clone turned up a few times. J was trimmed by 4 bases and V by 3 bases; bases with no gene match: 9. CDR3 length: 16 residues. Germline values: CDR1 KGHSH, CDR2 LQKENI. Here immunoSEQ multiplex PCR was the method, and the copy in TCRdb shows in-frame clones only, minus some. The sample has 240,000 or so clones; approximately 86% are singletons. The receptor's source is a woman in her twenties or thirties who had recovered from COVID-19. Material for sequencing was peripheral blood. This chain links TRBV18 with TRBJ1-3, with 7 bases identical to TRBD1. The CDR3 coding sequence is TGTGCCAGCTCACCTCGGGACAGCCTGGGAGGAAACACCATATATTTT. Its translation: CASSPRDSLGGNTIYF.